Below are 24 T cell receptor beta chains sequenced from a single sample in a study of tumor-infiltrating lymphocytes in primary liver carcinoma (TCRdb year 2017). The sequencer was an Illumina HiSeq 2500. TCRbeta-specific cDNA was reverse-transcribed from approximately 500 ng total RNA using a constant-region primer and ProtoScript II reverse transcriptase. The TCRbeta libraries were prepared through three rounds of nested multiplex PCR following a slightly modified ARM-PCR procedure. The first two PCR rounds used multiplex TRBV1-TRBV30 forward primers with a Cbeta reverse primer, each for 10 cycles. TCRdb passed the public sequencing reads through fastp at Q25 and MiXCR, retaining productive beta sequences. Each CDR3 protein appears once, grouped with its most common genes and DNA. This sample holds 300,000 to 350,000 distinct CDR3 sequences; about 65% were observed only once. The ten top clones hold about 6% of the sample.

RNA from unsorted whole blood was extracted with TRIzol reagent, and germline DNA was obtained with the DNeasy Blood & Tissue kit. Sequenced: peripheral blood. All receptors come from a man aged 40-49 years with primary liver carcinoma and hepatitis B virus infection.

There are many counts of this clonotype. As DNA, the CDR3 is TGTGCCAGCAGGGAGGGGGTCGGTCTTTCGGCTTTCTTT. It specifies CASREGVGLSAFF. The genes are TRBV6-5 and TRBJ1-1, with D perhaps matching TRBD1 (6 bases). CDR3 length: 13 amino acids. Looked up from germline, CDR1 is MNHEY and CDR2 is SVGAGI. V was clipped by 6 bases and J by 11 bases, with 19 bases between them.

The chain carries TRBV7-9 and TRBJ2-5; unclear D gene. V was pared by 5 bases and J by 9 bases, with 19 bases between. Germline loops: CDR1 SEHNR, CDR2 FQNEAQ (reference sequence). The CDR3 spans 14 residues. CDR3 sequence: CASSPSFQHEAQYF. CDR3 nucleotides: TGTGCCAGCAGCCCATCCTTTCAGCATGAGGCCCAGTACTTC.

The rearrangement links TRBV12-3 or TRBV12-4 to TRBJ2-3; D might be TRBD1 (5 bases). There are 13 residues in the CDR3. CDR3 bases: TGTACCATCAGTATAGGGGTGGGGGATACGCAGTATTTT. Amino acids: CTISIGVGDTQYF.

This clonotype was counted a few times. This chain uses TRBV2 with TRBJ1-1, with D perhaps matching TRBD1 (5 bases). With 6 bases removed from V and 3 bases from J, the gap between germline ends came to 14 bases. The CDR3 sequence is 14 residues long. Per the germline V gene, CDR1 is SNHLY and CDR2 is FYNNEI. The CDR3, as DNA: TGTGCCAGCAGCGTGCAGGGTTCCTACACTGAAGCTTTCTTT. It is translated as CASSVQGSYTEAFF.

Only a few counts were recorded for this clonotype. Since a much larger clone is just one base distant, this may be a read error. This chain links TRBV29-1 with TRBJ2-5; D perhaps matches TRBD1 (5 bases). The germline V gene encodes CDR1 SQVTM and CDR2 ANQGSEA. The CDR3 covers 12 residues. This CDR3 reads CSGKGNQGTQYF. The CDR3 coding sequence is TGCAGCGGGAAGGGGAACCAAGGGACCCAGTACTTC. Together with reference TRBV29-1 and TRBJ2-5, the CDR3 gives the full variable domain: SAVISQKPSRDICQRGTSLTIQCQVDSQVTMMFWYRQQPGQSLTLIATANQGSEATYESGFVIDKFPISRPNLTFSTLTVSNMSPEDSSIYLCSGKGNQGTQYFGPGTRLLVL.

This clonotype was observed many times. The J gene is TRBJ2-1, the V gene TRBV6-2 or TRBV6-3; tentative D call: TRBD2 (6 bases). V lost 7 bases to trimming and J lost 3 bases, with 16 bases between them. The CDR3 contains 15 residues. CDR1 and CDR2 from the germline V gene are MNHEY and SVGEGT. As DNA, the CDR3 is TGTGCCAGCAAGCCGGCGCGGGACGACTACAATGAGCAGTTCTTC. Its protein product is CASKPARDDYNEQFF.

The chain is built from TRBV28 and TRBJ2-1, with TRBD2 as a possible D gene (6 bases). CDR3 length: 19 amino acids. V was clipped by 5 bases and J by 1 base, with 24 bases between them. Germline V gives CDR1 MDHEN, CDR2 SYDVKM. In DNA, the CDR3 is TGTGCCAGCAGTGTCTTATCCGGGACTGGCGGGAAGTCCTACAATGAGCAGTTCTTC. This encodes CASSVLSGTGGKSYNEQFF.

Relative to its sample, this clonotype is medium-sized. The chain has TRBV4-1 and TRBJ2-6; D is perhaps TRBD2 (5 bases). CDR1 and CDR2 from the germline V gene are MGHRA and YSYEKL. Trimming shortened V by 6 bases and J by 1 base, and 19 bases separated the two germline ends. CDR3 length: 18 amino acids. The CDR3 spells CASSRGILELSGANVLTF. The CDR3 DNA sequence: TGCGCCAGCAGTCGAGGGATCCTCGAACTGTCTGGGGCCAACGTCCTGACTTTC.

The rearrangement uses TRBV28 and TRBJ2-7; D gene uncertain. The CDR3 covers 12 residues. V was pared by 4 bases and J by 6 bases, with 10 bases between. Germline V gene data show CDR1 as MDHEN and CDR2 as SYDVKM. The CDR3 protein is CASSWPGREQYF. Written as DNA, the CDR3 is TGTGCCAGCAGTTGGCCCGGGCGCGAGCAGTACTTC.

Remarks on this clonotype: This CDR3 fails to terminate in the conserved phenylalanine or tryptophan, so it likely reflects a read error. V usage is TRBV5-1 and J usage is TRBJ2-3, with D possibly matching TRBD1 (7 bases). Germline CDR1 reads SGHRS; CDR2 reads YFSETQ. V dropped 8 bases and J dropped 0 bases, with 13 bases sitting between them. The CDR3 runs to 14 residues. The CDR3 DNA sequence: TGCGCCAGTCAGGGGGGAGCTAGCACAGATACGCAGTATTCT. As protein: CASQGGASTDTQYS.

The rearrangement uses TRBV10-1 and TRBJ2-2, with TRBD2 as a possible D gene (7 bases). This CDR3 comprises 15 residues. Trimming shortened V by 3 bases and J by 1 base, and 9 bases separated the two germline ends. CDR1 WNHNN and CDR2 SYGVQD come from the germline V gene (reference sequence). The CDR3: CASSDGGRNTGELFF. CDR3 bases: TGCGCCAGCAGTGACGGGGGGCGGAACACCGGGGAGCTGTTTTTT.

Details on this clonotype: One end of the junction fails to match germline, which may point to a read error. The V and J genes are TRBV12-3 or TRBV12-4 and TRBJ2-5; 9 nucleotides match TRBD2. The CDR3 consists of 16 residues. The CDR3 protein is CASSQLGREGKETQYF. CDR3 bases: TGTGCCAGCAGTCAACTGGGGCGGGAGGGAAAAGAGACCCAGTACTTT.

As for this clonotype: Just one base apart from a much larger clone, this may be a read error. The gene calls are TRBV6-1 and TRBJ2-3; 8 nucleotides match TRBD1. Looked up from germline, CDR1 is MNHNS and CDR2 is SASEGT. The CDR3 length is 16 residues. As DNA, the CDR3 is TGTGCCAGCACTTCCGGGACAGGCTTTCCGACAGATAAGCAGTATTTT. It yields the protein CASTSGTGFPTDKQYF.

As concerns this clonotype: A much larger clone sits a single nucleotide away, making a read error possible. The CDR3 spells CASSYHFREGNEQFF. The CDR3 DNA is TGTGCCAGCAGTTACCACTTCCGTGAGGGGAATGAGCAGTTCTTC. The chain links TRBV6-2 or TRBV6-3 to TRBJ2-1; possibly TRBD1 or TRBD2 for D (5 bases each). V shed 2 bases and J shed 7 bases, with 15 bases lying between them. This CDR3 contains 15 residues. Germline loops: CDR1 MNHEY, CDR2 SVGEGT.

The CDR3 nucleotides read TGTGCCAGCAGTTCCTTTCAATCGGACAGGGCGAACACTGAAGCTTTCTTT. Translated, it gives CASSSFQSDRANTEAFF. The chain links TRBV12-3 or TRBV12-4 to TRBJ1-1; 8 nucleotides line up with TRBD1. The junction had 11 bases not matched to a gene; V was cut back by 4 bases and J by 1 base. The CDR3 sequence is 17 residues long.

This clonotype was picked up many times. This chain links TRBV6-2 or TRBV6-3 with TRBJ2-7; D not resolved. CDR3 length: 14 residues. V was clipped by 5 bases and J by 1 base, with 12 bases between them. CDR1 and CDR2 (germline): MNHEY, SVGEGT. The CDR3 loop is CASSNLLSSYEQYF. In nucleotides, the CDR3 is TGTGCCAGCAGTAATCTTCTGTCATCCTACGAGCAGTACTTC.

This clonotype has at least ten counts. This chain connects TRBV29-1 to TRBJ1-1, with D possibly matching TRBD1 (6 bases). The germline CDR1 and CDR2 sequences are SQVTM and ANQGSEA. V was trimmed by 6 bases and J by 6 bases, leaving 23 bases between them. This CDR3 is 15 amino acids long. The chain's CDR3 is CSVGRGQGSGPEAFF. CDR3 nucleotides: TGCAGCGTGGGACGTGGGCAGGGGAGTGGGCCTGAAGCTTTCTTT.

This chain uses TRBV4-3 with TRBJ2-7; 9 bases are shared with TRBD2. CDR1 and CDR2 from the germline V gene are LGHNA and YSLEER. The trim removed 4 bases at V and 3 bases at J, leaving 7 bases unmatched. This CDR3 has 15 residues. Here the CDR3 DNA reads TGCGCCAGCAGCCTCGATCGAGCGGGAGGCTACGAGCAGTACTTC. Translation: CASSLDRAGGYEQYF.

As regards this clonotype: Compared with germline, one end of the junction differs, possibly owing to a read error. The chain couples TRBV11-3 to TRBJ2-2, with 8 positions matching TRBD1. Germline V gene sequence: CDR1 SGHNT, CDR2 YENEEA. The CDR3 is 16 residues long. CDR3 residues: CASSLGRGLDIGELFF. The CDR3 DNA is TGTGCAAGCAGCTTAGGCAGGGGGCTCGACATCGGGGAGCTGTTTTTT. The full variable domain, rest sourced from reference TRBV11-3 and TRBJ2-2, is EAGVVQSPRYKIIEKKQPVAFWCNPISGHNTLYWYLQNLGQGPELLIRYENEEAVDDSQLPKDRFSAERLKGVDSTLKIQPAELGDSAVYLCASSLGRGLDIGELFFGEGSRLTVL.

The rearrangement links TRBV7-9 to TRBJ2-3; D unresolved. Trimming took 4 bases from V and 3 from J, leaving 8 bases between them. Looked up from germline, CDR1 is SEHNR and CDR2 is FQNEAQ (reference sequence). The CDR3 contains 13 residues. The CDR3 DNA reads TGTGCCAGCAGCTCAAGGAAGACAGATACGCAGTATTTT. This encodes CASSSRKTDTQYF.

Turning to this clonotype: A much larger clonotype is one base distant, so this may be a read error. Here the CDR3 reads CASSRPGGNEKLFF. CDR3 coding DNA: TGCGCCAGCAGCCGACCGGGCGGTAATGAAAAACTGTTTTTT. J is TRBJ1-4 and V is TRBV4-3; D unresolved. Germline CDR1 reads LGHNA; CDR2 reads YSLEER. The V gene lost 4 bases and the J gene lost 4 bases, with 10 bases spanning the gap. CDR3 length equals 14 residues.

The gene calls are TRBV12-3 or TRBV12-4 and TRBJ1-5; possible D gene TRBD1, 5 bases. The CDR3 runs to 15 residues. Trimming stripped 7 bases from V and 8 bases from J, with 21 bases between. This CDR3 is CASTRGTAINKPQHF. The CDR3 nucleotides read TGTGCCAGCACGCGGGGCACCGCAATAAATAAGCCCCAGCATTTT.

The rearrangement uses TRBV5-6 and TRBJ2-3, with 10 nucleotides matching TRBD2. This CDR3 is 15 amino acids long. Germline CDR1 is SGHDT and CDR2 is YYEEEE. The V and J ends lost 4 bases and 0 bases, in that order; junction bases with no gene match: 2. DNA of the CDR3: TGTGCCAGCAGCCAACTAGCGGGAAGCACAGATACGCAGTATTTT. This encodes CASSQLAGSTDTQYF.

A word on this clonotype: This clone may be a read error of a much larger clone one base away. The V and J genes are TRBV12-3 or TRBV12-4 and TRBJ1-1; D unresolved. This CDR3 comprises 10 residues. CDR3 loop: CGSSLSSAFF. The DNA for the CDR3 is TGTGGCAGCAGTTTAAGTTCAGCTTTCTTT.